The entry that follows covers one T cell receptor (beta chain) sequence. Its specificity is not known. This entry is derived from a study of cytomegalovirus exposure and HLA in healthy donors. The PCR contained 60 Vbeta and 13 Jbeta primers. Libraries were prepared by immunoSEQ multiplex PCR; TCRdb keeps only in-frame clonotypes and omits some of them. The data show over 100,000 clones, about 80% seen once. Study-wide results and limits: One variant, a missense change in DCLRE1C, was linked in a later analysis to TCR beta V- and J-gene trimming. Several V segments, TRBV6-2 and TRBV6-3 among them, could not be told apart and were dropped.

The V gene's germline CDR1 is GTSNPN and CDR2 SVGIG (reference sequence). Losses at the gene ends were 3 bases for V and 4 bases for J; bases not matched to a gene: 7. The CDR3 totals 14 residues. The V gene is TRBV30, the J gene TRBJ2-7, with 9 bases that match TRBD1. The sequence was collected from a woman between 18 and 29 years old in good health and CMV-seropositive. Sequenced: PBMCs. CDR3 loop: CAWSAGTGLYEQYF. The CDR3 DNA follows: TGTGCCTGGAGCGCCGGGACAGGGTTGTACGAGCAGTACTTC.